Listed here are 22 T cell receptor beta chains from one sample, sequenced in a study of CD8 T cells in Susac syndrome. An amount of RNA that ranged from roughly 0.45 to 1 ug was reverse transcribed with random hexamers. TCRdb ran MiXCR on the immunoSEQ multiplex PCR reads and lists one entry per CDR3 protein. This table has 150,000 or so distinct CDR3 sequences, about 90% appearing once. The sample was CD4+ T cells from PBMCs. The origin of the receptors is a human donor in good health.

In its sample, this clonotype was seen a few times. V is TRBV5-1 and J is TRBJ1-1; TRBD1 matches 8 bases. The CDR3 contains 13 residues. Germline lookup yields CDR1 SGHRS and CDR2 YFSETQ. V was clipped by 2 bases and J by 3 bases; unmatched bases: 0. Here the CDR3 reads CASSLQGDTEAFF. The CDR3, as DNA: TGCGCCAGCAGCTTACAGGGGGACACTGAAGCTTTCTTT.

This chain connects TRBV6-2 or TRBV6-3 to TRBJ2-5; possible D gene TRBD2, 5 bases. Between the trimmed V and J ends, which lost 2 bases and 7 bases, there was a span of 17 bases. The V gene's germline CDR1 is MNHEY and CDR2 SVGEGT. The CDR3 runs 15 residues. The DNA for the CDR3 is TGTGCCAGCAGTTACCCCCGAACTAGGTTTGTGACCCAGTACTTC. Its translation: CASSYPRTRFVTQYF.

The V gene is TRBV19, the J gene TRBJ2-1, with D unclear. V was pared by 1 base and J by 6 bases, with 7 bases between. Germline assignment: CDR1 LNHDA and CDR2 SQIVND (reference sequence). The CDR3 is made up of 13 amino acids. The CDR3 DNA follows: TGTGCCAGTAGTATAGGGGTCGCCAATGAGCAGTTCTTC. This encodes CASSIGVANEQFF.

The V and J genes are TRBV7-6 and TRBJ1-6; D uncertain. In germline, CDR1 is SGHVS, CDR2 FNYEAQ. The CDR3 sequence is 14 residues long. The V gene lost 4 bases and the J gene lost 10 bases, with 14 bases spanning the gap. This CDR3 reads CASSSVGQESPLHF. Here the CDR3 DNA reads TGTGCCAGCAGCTCGGTCGGGCAGGAATCACCCCTCCACTTT.

The chain is built from TRBV25-1 and TRBJ2-2; TRBD1 might be the D (6 bases). With 1 base removed from V and 0 bases from J, the gap between germline ends came to 12 bases. The CDR3 spans 17 residues. Germline values: CDR1 MGHDK, CDR2 SYGVNS. The CDR3 region has the DNA TGTGCCAGCAGTGAATCTCCAGGGGACCCGAACACCGGGGAGCTGTTTTTT. As protein: CASSESPGDPNTGELFF.

V is TRBV6-5 and J is TRBJ2-5, with D maybe TRBD1 (6 bases). Germline V gives CDR1 MNHEY, CDR2 SVGAGI. This CDR3 comprises 13 residues. The V and J ends lost 5 bases and 4 bases respectively, with 11 bases between them. DNA for the CDR3: TGTGCCAGCAGTCACAGGGTATTAGAGACCCAGTACTTC. Encoded protein: CASSHRVLETQYF.

This chain joins TRBV20-1 and TRBJ2-7, with D unclear. CDR1 is DFQATT, CDR2 SNEGSKA, per germline (reference sequence). The ends were cut back, 4 bases at V and 2 bases at J, with 18 bases in the middle. There are 15 residues in the CDR3. CDR3 coding DNA: TGCAGTGCTACCGTCCCCGCCGGAGTCCCCTACGAGCAGTACTTC. It specifies CSATVPAGVPYEQYF.

In regard to this clonotype: A junction end diverges from the germline sequence, so it may reflect a read error. The V and J genes are TRBV5-1 and TRBJ2-5, with 9 bases identical to TRBD1. Germline values: CDR1 SGHRS, CDR2 YFSETQ. The CDR3 is made up of 14 amino acids. The CDR3 spells CASSVTSGQGTEYF. The CDR3 coding sequence is TGCGCCAGCAGCGTCACTTCCGGACAGGGGACCGAGTACTTC.

This chain joins TRBV30 and TRBJ1-1; 8 bases fit TRBD1. V lost 5 bases, J lost 5 bases, and 7 bases stayed unmatched. Germline CDR1 and CDR2: GTSNPN and SVGIG (reference sequence). The CDR3 is 13 residues long. The CDR3 coding sequence is TGTGCCTGGGAAGAACAGGGGGGGACTGAAGCTTTCTTT. Translation: CAWEEQGGTEAFF.

The J gene is TRBJ2-7, the V gene TRBV7-2; a weak D match, TRBD2 (6 bases). V was pared by 5 bases and J by 5 bases, with 22 bases between. The germline V gene has CDR1 SGHTA and CDR2 FQGNSA. The CDR3 covers 16 residues. The CDR3 loop is CASSRPDPGELHEQYF. CDR3 DNA sequence: TGTGCCAGCAGCCGACCCGATCCGGGAGAACTCCACGAGCAGTACTTC.

The chain has TRBV5-1 and TRBJ1-1, with a tentative D call TRBD1 (5 bases). Germline CDR1 is SGHRS and CDR2 is YFSETQ. The CDR3 is 13 amino acids. Trimming pared 4 bases from V and 5 bases from J, leaving 12 bases between. The CDR3 spells CASSPGPGTEAFF. The CDR3 DNA reads as TGCGCCAGCAGCCCGGGACCGGGAACTGAAGCTTTCTTT.

The J gene is TRBJ2-7, the V gene TRBV28; D may be TRBD2 (6 bases). V lost 6 bases and J lost 0, with 15 bases in between. From germline, CDR1 is MDHEN and CDR2 SYDVKM. This CDR3 is built from 15 residues. The CDR3 nucleotides read TGTGCCAGCAGGGGGGGAAGTGGGTACTCCTACGAGCAGTACTTC. Translation gives CASRGGSGYSYEQYF.

The chain joins TRBV27 to TRBJ2-3, with D possibly matching TRBD2 (7 bases). The ends were cut back, 5 bases at V and 3 bases at J, with 15 bases in the middle. The CDR3 totals 15 residues. Germline loops: CDR1 MNHEY, CDR2 SMNVEV (reference sequence). The CDR3 region has the DNA TGTGCCAGCAGTCTAAGCGGGACACGGACAGATACGCAGTATTTT. Residues: CASSLSGTRTDTQYF.

J is TRBJ1-1 and V is TRBV18; D is unclear. V was shortened by 2 bases and J by 5 bases, with 6 bases between the two germline ends. Germline lookup yields CDR1 KGHSH and CDR2 LQKENI. The CDR3 covers 12 residues. The CDR3 bases are TGTGCCAGCTCACCAATCAGGACTGAAGCTTTCTTT. Translation gives CASSPIRTEAFF.

The rearrangement links TRBV5-6 to TRBJ1-2; D uncertain. The CDR3 totals 19 residues. V shed 4 bases and J shed 3 bases, with 28 bases lying between them. From germline, CDR1 is SGHDT and CDR2 YYEEEE. CDR3 sequence reads: CASSPPWLTTQADHYGYTF. The CDR3 region has the DNA TGTGCCAGCAGCCCGCCTTGGTTAACAACTCAGGCGGATCACTATGGCTACACCTTC.

V and J are TRBV12-3 or TRBV12-4 and TRBJ1-3; D unresolved. The V and J ends lost 5 bases and 4 bases respectively, with 9 bases between them. CDR3 size: 13 residues. CDR3 in DNA: TGTGCCAGCAGTCCTACGGGAGGAAACACCATATATTTT. It encodes CASSPTGGNTIYF.

The genes are TRBV7-9 and TRBJ1-1; TRBD1 might be the D (6 bases). The CDR3 contains 14 residues. Trimming stripped 4 bases from V and 1 base from J, with 10 bases between. CDR1 and CDR2 (germline): SEHNR, FQNEAQ (reference sequence). The CDR3, as DNA: TGTGCCAGCAGCTCTAGACAGGAGAACACTGAAGCTTTCTTT. Translation: CASSSRQENTEAFF.

The rearrangement uses TRBV7-8 and TRBJ2-1; 7 nucleotides agree with TRBD2. Trimming at V came to 6 bases and at J to 4 bases, leaving 6 bases not matched to a gene. The CDR3 is 14 amino acids. CDR1 is SGHVS, CDR2 FQNEAQ, per germline. The chain's CDR3 is CASRHRDYYNEQFF. In nucleotides, the CDR3 is TGTGCCAGCAGACACCGGGACTATTACAATGAGCAGTTCTTC.

This sequence joins TRBV20-1 and TRBJ2-1, with 9 bases fitting TRBD1. Germline loops: CDR1 DFQATT, CDR2 SNEGSKA (reference sequence). Unmatched junction bases numbered 13, after V lost 5 bases and J lost 8 bases. This CDR3 comprises 15 residues. Written as DNA, the CDR3 is TGCAGTGCTTCACGGGGGACAGGGAGGCACGATGAGCAGTTCTTC. This gives the protein CSASRGTGRHDEQFF.

The chain combines TRBV9 with TRBJ1-1; 11 bases match TRBD1. Germline V gene lookup returns CDR1 SGDLS and CDR2 YYNGEE. The CDR3 is made up of 15 amino acids. The V and J ends lost 2 bases and 6 bases, in that order; junction bases with no gene match: 6. This CDR3 reads CASSVGDRGGAEAFF. The CDR3 DNA reads as TGTGCCAGCAGCGTTGGGGACAGGGGGGGAGCTGAAGCTTTCTTT.

V usage is TRBV7-9 and J usage is TRBJ2-3, with 8 bases that match TRBD1. This CDR3 is built from 14 residues. In germline, CDR1 is SEHNR, CDR2 FQNEAQ (reference sequence). The V segment lost 6 bases and the J segment 4 bases; nucleotides outside the gene matches: 6. The CDR3: CASSRTGTADTQYF. The CDR3 DNA reads as TGTGCCAGCAGTCGGACAGGGACCGCAGATACGCAGTATTTT.

The genes are TRBV5-4 and TRBJ2-1; TRBD2 matches 9 bases. This CDR3 comprises 15 residues. From germline, CDR1 is SGHNT and CDR2 YYREEE (reference sequence). V lost 3 bases to trimming and J lost 8 bases; unmatched junction nucleotides: 9. The CDR3 is CASSSVGGRAHEQFF. In DNA, the CDR3 is TGTGCCAGCAGCTCGGTCGGCGGGAGGGCCCATGAGCAGTTCTTC.